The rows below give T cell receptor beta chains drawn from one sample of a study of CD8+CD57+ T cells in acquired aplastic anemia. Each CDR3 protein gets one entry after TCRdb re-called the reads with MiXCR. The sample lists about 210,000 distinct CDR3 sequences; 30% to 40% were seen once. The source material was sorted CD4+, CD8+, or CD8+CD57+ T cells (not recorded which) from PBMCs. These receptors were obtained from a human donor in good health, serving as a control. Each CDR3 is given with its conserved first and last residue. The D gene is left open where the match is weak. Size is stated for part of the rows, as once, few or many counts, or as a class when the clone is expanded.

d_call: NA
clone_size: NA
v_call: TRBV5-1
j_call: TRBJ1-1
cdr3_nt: TGCGCCAGCAGCTTGGGTCAAGGGGTTAACACTGAAGCTTTCTTT
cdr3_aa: CASSLGQGVNTEAFF

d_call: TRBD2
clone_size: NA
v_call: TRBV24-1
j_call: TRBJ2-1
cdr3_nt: TGTGCCACCAGTGACCCAGGACTAGCGGGGGTCCTCGGCAATGAGCAGTTCTTC
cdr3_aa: CATSDPGLAGVLGNEQFF

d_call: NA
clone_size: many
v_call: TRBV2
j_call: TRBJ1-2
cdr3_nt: TGTGCCAGCAGGGAGACTTTGGTGGATTACACCTTC
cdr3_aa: CASRETLVDYTF

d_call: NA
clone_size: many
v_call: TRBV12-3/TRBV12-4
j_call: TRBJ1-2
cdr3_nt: TGTGCCAGCAACACCTCTCCCCTAGACTATGGCTACACCTTC
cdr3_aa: CASNTSPLDYGYTF

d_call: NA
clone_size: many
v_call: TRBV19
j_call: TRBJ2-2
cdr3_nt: TGTGCCAGTAGTAGGGTAGCGCTTCCTAACACCGGGGAGCTGTTTTTT
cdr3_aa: CASSRVALPNTGELFF

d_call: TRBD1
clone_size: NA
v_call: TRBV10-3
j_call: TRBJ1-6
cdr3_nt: TGTGCCATCGGTGTCGAGAGACAGGGGGATTCACCCCTCCACTTT
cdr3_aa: CAIGVERQGDSPLHF

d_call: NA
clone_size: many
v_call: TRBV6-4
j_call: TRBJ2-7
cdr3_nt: TGTGCCAGCAGTGACGACGGCCCTACGGAGCAGTACTTC
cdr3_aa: CASSDDGPTEQYF

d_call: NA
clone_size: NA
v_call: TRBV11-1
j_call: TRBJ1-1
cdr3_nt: TGTGCCAGCAGCCTAAACAAGAATCCTGAAGCTTTCTTT
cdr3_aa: CASSLNKNPEAFF

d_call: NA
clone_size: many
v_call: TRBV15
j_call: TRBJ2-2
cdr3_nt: TGTGCCACCAGCAGAGATACATACTCGAACACCGGGGAGCTGTTTTTT
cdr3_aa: CATSRDTYSNTGELFF

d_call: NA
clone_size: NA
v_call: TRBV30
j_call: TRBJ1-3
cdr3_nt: TGTGCCTGGAGCGACCCGCGTATTTACTTTTCTGGAAACACCATATATTTT
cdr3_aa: CAWSDPRIYFSGNTIYF

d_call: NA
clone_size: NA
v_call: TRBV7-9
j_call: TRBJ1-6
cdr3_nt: TGTGCCAGCAGCGGAGGTGGGGCCGATAATTCACCCCTCCACTTT
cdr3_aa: CASSGGGADNSPLHF

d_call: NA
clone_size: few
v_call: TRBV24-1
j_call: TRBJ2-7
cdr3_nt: TGTGCCACCAGGATTTACAGGGCCGACGAGCAGTACTTC
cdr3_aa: CATRIYRADEQYF

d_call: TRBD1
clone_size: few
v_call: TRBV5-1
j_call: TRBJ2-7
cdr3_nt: TGCGCCAGCAGCACTGGACAGGGATACTCCTACGAGCGGTACTTC
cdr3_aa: CASSTGQGYSYERYF

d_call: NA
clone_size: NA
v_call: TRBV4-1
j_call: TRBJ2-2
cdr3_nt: TGCGCCAGCAGCCGCAGTGAAAACGGGGAGCTGTTTTTT
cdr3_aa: CASSRSENGELFF

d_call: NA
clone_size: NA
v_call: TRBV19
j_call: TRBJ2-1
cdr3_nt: TGTGCCAGTGGGGTGGCGAAGCAGTTCTTC
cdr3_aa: CASGVAKQFF

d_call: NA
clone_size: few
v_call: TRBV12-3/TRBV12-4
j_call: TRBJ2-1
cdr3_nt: TGTGCCAGCAGTTTTGGCAGATACAATGAGCAGTTCTTC
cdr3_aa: CASSFGRYNEQFF

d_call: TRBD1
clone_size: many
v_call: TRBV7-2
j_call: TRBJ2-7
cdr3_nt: TGTGCCAGCAGCTCATCCGGGACAGCGAGCTACGAGCAGTACTTC
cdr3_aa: CASSSSGTASYEQYF

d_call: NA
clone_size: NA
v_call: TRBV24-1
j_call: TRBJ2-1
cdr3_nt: TGTGCCACCAGTGATTTGCTTAGTCCAGGGAACAATGAGCAGTTCTTC
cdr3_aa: CATSDLLSPGNNEQFF

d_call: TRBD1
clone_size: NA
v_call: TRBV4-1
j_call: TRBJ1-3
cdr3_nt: TGCGCCAGCAGCCCCGGGACAGGCTCTGGAAACACCATATATTTT
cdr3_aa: CASSPGTGSGNTIYF

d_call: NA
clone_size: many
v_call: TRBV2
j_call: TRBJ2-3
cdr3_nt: TGTGCCAGCAGTGAAGGACAGGGCACAGATACGCAGTATTTT
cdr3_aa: CASSEGQGTDTQYF

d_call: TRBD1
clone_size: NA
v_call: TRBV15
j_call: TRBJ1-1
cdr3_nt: TGTGCCACCAGCAGAAGACAGGGTATGAACACTGAAGCTTTCTTT
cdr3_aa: CATSRRQGMNTEAFF

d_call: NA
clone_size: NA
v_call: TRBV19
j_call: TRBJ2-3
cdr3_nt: TGTGCCAGTAGTCCTACCTCCCGTGATACGCAGTATTTT
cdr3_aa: CASSPTSRDTQYF

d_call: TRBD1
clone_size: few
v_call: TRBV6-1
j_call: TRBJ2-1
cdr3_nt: TGTGCCAGTAGACGGACAGGGGGGAGAAATGAGCAGTTCTTC
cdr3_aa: CASRRTGGRNEQFF

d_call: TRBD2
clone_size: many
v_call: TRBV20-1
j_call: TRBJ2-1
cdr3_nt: TGCAGTGCTTGGACTAGCGGGGAATACAATGAGCAGTTCTTC
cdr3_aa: CSAWTSGEYNEQFF

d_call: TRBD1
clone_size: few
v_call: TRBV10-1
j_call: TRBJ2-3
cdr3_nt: TGCGCCAGCAGCCCAAGGACAGGCCGGGGTTCTCGCACAGATACGCAGTATTTT
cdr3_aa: CASSPRTGRGSRTDTQYF

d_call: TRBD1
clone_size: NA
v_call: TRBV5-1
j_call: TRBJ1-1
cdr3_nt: TGCGCCAGCAGCTGGAGTGACAGGGCGGGCACTGAAGCTTTCTTT
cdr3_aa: CASSWSDRAGTEAFF

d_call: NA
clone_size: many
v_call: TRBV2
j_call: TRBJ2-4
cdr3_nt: TGTGCCAGCTCGAGTCCCCGGACGTTGAGCATTCAGTACTTC
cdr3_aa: CASSSPRTLSIQYF

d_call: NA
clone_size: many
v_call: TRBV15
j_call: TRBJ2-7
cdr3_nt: TGTGCCACCAGCAGAGCGCCCTTAGGCGAGCAGTACTTC
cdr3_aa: CATSRAPLGEQYF

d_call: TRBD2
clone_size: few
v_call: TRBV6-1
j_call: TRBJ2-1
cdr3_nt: TGTGCCAGCAGCCACAATAGCGGGAAAGGCAATGAGCAGTTCTTC
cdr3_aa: CASSHNSGKGNEQFF

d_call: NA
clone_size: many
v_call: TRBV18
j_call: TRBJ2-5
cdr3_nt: TGTGCCAGCTCACCGACAGGATACCAAGAGACCCAGTACTTC
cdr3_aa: CASSPTGYQETQYF

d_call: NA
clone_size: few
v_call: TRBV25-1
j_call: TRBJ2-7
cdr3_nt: TGTGCCAGCAGTTTATGGTGGTTGCAGCCCACCTACGAGCAGTACTTC
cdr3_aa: CASSLWWLQPTYEQYF

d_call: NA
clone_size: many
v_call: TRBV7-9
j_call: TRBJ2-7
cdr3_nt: TGTGCCAGCAGAACACCTGTTGGGGGTCTACACGAGCAGTACTTC
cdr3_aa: CASRTPVGGLHEQYF

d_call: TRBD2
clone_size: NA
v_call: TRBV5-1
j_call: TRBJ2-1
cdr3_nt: TGCGCCAGCAGCCCGCTGACTGGCGGGAGTAACAATGAGCAGTTCTTC
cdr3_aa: CASSPLTGGSNNEQFF

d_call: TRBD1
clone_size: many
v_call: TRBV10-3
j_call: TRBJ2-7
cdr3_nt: TGTGCCATCAGCCCAGACAGGGCCTACGAGCAGTACTTC
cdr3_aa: CAISPDRAYEQYF

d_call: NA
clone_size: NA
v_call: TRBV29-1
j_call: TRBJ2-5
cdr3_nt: TGCAGCGTTGACCGAGGGGGTAGCGGGTGGGAGACCCAGTACTTC
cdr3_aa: CSVDRGGSGWETQYF

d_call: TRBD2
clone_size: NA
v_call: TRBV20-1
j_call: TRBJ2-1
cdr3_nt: TGCAGTGCCAGCAGCGTAGGCCCCGGGGGGGGTGAGCAGTTCTTC
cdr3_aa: CSASSVGPGGGEQFF

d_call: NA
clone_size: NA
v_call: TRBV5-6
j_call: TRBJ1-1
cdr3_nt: TGTGCCTGGAGTCCGGTGTGGACGGTGAACACTGAAGCTTTCTTT
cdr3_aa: CAWSPVWTVNTEAFF

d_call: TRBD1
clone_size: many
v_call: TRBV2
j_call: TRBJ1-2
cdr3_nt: TGTGCCAGCAGTCGAGGGAGGGCGGCAGGGGGTACTAACTATGGCTACACCTTC
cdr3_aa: CASSRGRAAGGTNYGYTF

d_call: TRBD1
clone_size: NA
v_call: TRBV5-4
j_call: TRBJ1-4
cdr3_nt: TGTGCCAGCAGCATCAGGGGGGCGGATGAAAAACTGTTTTTT
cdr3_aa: CASSIRGADEKLFF

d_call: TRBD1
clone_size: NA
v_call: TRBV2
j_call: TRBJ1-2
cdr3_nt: TGTGCCAGCAGTGAAACAGGGGGAAACTATGGCTACACCTTC
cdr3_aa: CASSETGGNYGYTF

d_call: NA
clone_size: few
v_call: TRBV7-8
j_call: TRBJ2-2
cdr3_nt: TGTGCCAGCAGCTTACAGGGGATTTGGAGCGCCGGGGAGCTGTTTTTT
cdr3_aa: CASSLQGIWSAGELFF

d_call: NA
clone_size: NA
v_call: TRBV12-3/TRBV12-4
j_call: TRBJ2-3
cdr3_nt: TGTGCCAGCACCAACCATGGGGGGGCGTTTGATACGCAGTATTTT
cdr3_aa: CASTNHGGAFDTQYF

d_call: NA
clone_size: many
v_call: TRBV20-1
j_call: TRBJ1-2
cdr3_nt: TGCAGTGCTAGAATTCCGCCTGGCTACACCTTC
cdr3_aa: CSARIPPGYTF

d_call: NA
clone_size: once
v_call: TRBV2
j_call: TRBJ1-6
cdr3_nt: TGTGCCAGCAGCTATCGGACAGTGTATAATTCACCCCTCCACTTT
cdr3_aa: CASSYRTVYNSPLHF

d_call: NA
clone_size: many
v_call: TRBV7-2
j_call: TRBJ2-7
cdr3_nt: TGTGCCAGCAGCTTAACGCAGGGATCATCCTACGAGCAGTACTTC
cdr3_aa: CASSLTQGSSYEQYF

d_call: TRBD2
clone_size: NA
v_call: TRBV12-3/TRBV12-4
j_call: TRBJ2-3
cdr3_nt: TGTGCCAGCAAGCTAGCGGGGGGTGCAGATACGCAGTATTTT
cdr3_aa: CASKLAGGADTQYF

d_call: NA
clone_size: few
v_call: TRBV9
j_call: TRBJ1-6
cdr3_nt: TGTGCCAGCAGCCCTGTCGGGGGCTCCTATAATTCACCCCTCCACTTT
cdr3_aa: CASSPVGGSYNSPLHF

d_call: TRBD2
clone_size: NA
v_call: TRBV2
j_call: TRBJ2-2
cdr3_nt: TGTGCCAGCAATGGGGGACTAGCGGACACCGGGGAGCTGTTTTTT
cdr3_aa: CASNGGLADTGELFF

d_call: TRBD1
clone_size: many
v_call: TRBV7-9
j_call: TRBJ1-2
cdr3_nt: TGTGCCAGCAGCCCAGGGGGTTCTGGCTACACCTTC
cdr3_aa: CASSPGGSGYTF

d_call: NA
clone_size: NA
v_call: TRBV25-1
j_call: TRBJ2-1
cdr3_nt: TGTGCGACCAGTGAGGGGGGGCGTGAGCAGTTCTTC
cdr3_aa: CATSEGGREQFF

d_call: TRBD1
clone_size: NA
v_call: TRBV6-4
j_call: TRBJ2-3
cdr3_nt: TGTGCCAGCAGTGACTCGGCAGGGGGTGCCACAGATACGCAGTATTTT
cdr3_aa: CASSDSAGGATDTQYF

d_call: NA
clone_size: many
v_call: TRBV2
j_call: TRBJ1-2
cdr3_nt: TGTGCCAGCAGTTATGGGGTCGCCTTTTATGGCTACACCTTC
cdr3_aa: CASSYGVAFYGYTF

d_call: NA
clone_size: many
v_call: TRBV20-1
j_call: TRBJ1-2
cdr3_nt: TGCAGTGCTCAAACCCAGAACGTGGAGGCCTATGGCTACACCTTC
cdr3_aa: CSAQTQNVEAYGYTF

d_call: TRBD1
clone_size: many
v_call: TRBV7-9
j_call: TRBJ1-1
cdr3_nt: TGTGCCAGCAGCTTTAGCCTAGGGACAGCGAACACTGAAGCTTTCTTT
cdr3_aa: CASSFSLGTANTEAFF

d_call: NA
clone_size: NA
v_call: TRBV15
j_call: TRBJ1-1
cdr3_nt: TGTGCCACCAGCAGGAGGTCGAACACTGAAGCTTTCTTT
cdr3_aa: CATSRRSNTEAFF

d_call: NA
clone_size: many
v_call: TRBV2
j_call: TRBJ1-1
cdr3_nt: TGTGCCAGCAGTGGGGGCTGGGGGGGGACTGAAGCTTTCTTT
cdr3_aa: CASSGGWGGTEAFF

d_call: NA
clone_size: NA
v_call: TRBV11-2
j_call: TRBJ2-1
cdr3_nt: TGTGCCAGCAGCCCCACCTACACCGCGAGCTCCTACAATGAGCAGTTCTTC
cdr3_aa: CASSPTYTASSYNEQFF

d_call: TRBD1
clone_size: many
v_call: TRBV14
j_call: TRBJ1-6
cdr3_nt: TGTGCCAGCAGCCAGGGCAGGGGGCCCAGCTATAATTCACCCCTCCACTTT
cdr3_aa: CASSQGRGPSYNSPLHF

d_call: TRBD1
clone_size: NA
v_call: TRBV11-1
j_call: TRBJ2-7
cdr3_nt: TGTGCCAGCAGCCCAGGCTCGGGACAGGTGGTCTACGAGCAGTACTTC
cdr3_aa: CASSPGSGQVVYEQYF